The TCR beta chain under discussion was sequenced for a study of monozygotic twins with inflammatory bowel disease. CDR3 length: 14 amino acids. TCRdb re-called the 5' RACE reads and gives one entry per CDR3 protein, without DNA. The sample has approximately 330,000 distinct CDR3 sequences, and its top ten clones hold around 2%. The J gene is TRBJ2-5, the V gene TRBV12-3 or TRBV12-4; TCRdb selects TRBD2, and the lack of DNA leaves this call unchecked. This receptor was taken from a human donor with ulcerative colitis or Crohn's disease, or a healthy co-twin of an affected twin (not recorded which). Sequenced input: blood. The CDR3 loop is CASSSSGRSETQYF.